The following is a T cell receptor beta chain sequence with its context. The authors ran a second PCR of 7 to 11 cycles using a sample-barcoded 5' primer and a J-beta primer mix. There were at least 2.5 million CDR3-containing paired-end reads obtained from each sample. A single record per CDR3 protein comes from TCRdb applying MiXCR to the 5' RACE reads. The sample holds roughly 680,000 distinct CDR3 sequences, over 45% seen once. The CDR3 extends over 16 amino acids. J was trimmed by 5 bases and V by 1 base; bases with no gene match: 6. Germline CDR1 reads SGHRS; CDR2 reads YFSETQ. This record comes from a study of blood T cells in healthy people across ages.

V and J are TRBV5-1 and TRBJ2-1; 10 nucleotides match TRBD1. This receptor was identified in a woman in her sixties or seventies in good health. Sequencing was performed on blood. The CDR3 spells CASSLPGTGVHNEQFF. CDR3 coding DNA: TGCGCCAGCAGCTTGCCAGGGACAGGGGTCCACAATGAGCAGTTCTTC.